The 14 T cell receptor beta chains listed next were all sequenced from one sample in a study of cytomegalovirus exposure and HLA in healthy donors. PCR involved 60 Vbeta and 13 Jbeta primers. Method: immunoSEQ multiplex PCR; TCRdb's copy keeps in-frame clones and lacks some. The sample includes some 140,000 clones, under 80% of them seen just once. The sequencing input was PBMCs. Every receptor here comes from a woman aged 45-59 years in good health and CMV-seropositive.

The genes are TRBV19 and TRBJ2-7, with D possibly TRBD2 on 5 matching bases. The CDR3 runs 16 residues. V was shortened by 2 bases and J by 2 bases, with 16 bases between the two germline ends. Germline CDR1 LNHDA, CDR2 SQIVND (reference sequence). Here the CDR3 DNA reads TGTGCCAGTAGTATAACCTCCGGGGATATTCCCTACGAGCAGTACTTC. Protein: CASSITSGDIPYEQYF.

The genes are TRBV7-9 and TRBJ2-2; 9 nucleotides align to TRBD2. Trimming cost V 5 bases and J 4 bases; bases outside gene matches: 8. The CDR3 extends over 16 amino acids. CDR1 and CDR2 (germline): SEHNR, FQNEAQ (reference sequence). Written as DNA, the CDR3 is TGTGCCAGCAGCCCCAGCGGTAGCGGGGGCACCGGGGAGCTGTTTTTT. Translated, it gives CASSPSGSGGTGELFF. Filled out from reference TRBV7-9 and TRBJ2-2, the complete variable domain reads DTGVSQNPRHKITKRGQNVTFRCDPISEHNRLYWYRQTLGQGPEFLTYFQNEAQLEKSRLLSDRFSAERPKGSFSTLEIQRTEQGDSAMYLCASSPSGSGGTGELFFGEGSRLTVL.

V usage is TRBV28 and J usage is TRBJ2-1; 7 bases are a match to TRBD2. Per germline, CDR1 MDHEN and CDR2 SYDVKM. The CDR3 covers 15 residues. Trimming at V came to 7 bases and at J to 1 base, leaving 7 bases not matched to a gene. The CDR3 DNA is TGTGCCAGCACTCTCCCTAGCGGTTCCTACAATGAGCAGTTCTTC. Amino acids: CASTLPSGSYNEQFF.

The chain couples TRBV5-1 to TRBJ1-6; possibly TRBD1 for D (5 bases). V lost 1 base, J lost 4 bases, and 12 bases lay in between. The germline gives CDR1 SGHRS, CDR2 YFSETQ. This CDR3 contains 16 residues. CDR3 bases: TGCGCCAGCAGCTTGAATCCGGGGGAGTATAATTCACCCCTCCACTTT. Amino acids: CASSLNPGEYNSPLHF.

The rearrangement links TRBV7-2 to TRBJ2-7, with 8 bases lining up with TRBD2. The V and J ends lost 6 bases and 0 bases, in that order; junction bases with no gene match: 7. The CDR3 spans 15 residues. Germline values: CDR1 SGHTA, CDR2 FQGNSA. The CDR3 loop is CASRESGGSSYEQYF. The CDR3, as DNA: TGTGCCAGCAGAGAGAGCGGGGGTAGCTCCTACGAGCAGTACTTC. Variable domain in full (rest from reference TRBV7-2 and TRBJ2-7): GAGVSQSPSNKVTEKGKDVELRCDPISGHTALYWYRQSLGQGLEFLIYFQGNSAPDKSGLPSDRFSAERTGGSVSTLTIQRTQQEDSAVYLCASRESGGSSYEQYFGPGTRLTVT.

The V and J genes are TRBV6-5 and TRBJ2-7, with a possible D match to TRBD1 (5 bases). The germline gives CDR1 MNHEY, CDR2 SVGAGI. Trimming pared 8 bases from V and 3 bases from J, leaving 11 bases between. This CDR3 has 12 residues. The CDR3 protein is CASRQGNYEQYF. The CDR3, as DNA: TGTGCCAGCCGGCAGGGAAACTACGAGCAGTACTTC.

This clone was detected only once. DNA for the CDR3: TGTGCCAGCAGTGGGACAGGGGGATATGTCAAGCCCCAGCATTTT. It specifies CASSGTGGYVKPQHF. This chain uses TRBV2 with TRBJ1-5, with 10 bases matching TRBD1. Germline V gene data show CDR1 as SNHLY and CDR2 as FYNNEI. V lost 4 bases and J lost 8; bases outside the gene matches: 8. The CDR3 covers 15 residues. Variable domain in full (rest from reference TRBV2 and TRBJ1-5): EPEVTQTPSHQVTQMGQEVILRCVPISNHLYFYWYRQILGQKVEFLVSFYNNEISEKSEIFDDQFSVERPDGSNFTLKIRSTKLEDSAMYFCASSGTGGYVKPQHFGDGTRLSIL.

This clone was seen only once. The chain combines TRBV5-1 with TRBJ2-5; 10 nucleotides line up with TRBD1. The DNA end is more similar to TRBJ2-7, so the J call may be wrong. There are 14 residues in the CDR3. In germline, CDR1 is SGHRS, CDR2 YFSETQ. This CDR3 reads CASSPGTGVYEQYF. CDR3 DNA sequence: TGCGCCAGCAGCCCCGGGACAGGGGTTTACGAGCAGTACTTC.

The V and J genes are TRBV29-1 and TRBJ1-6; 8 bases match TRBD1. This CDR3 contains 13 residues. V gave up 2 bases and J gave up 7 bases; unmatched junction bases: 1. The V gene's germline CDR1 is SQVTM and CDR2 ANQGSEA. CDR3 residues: CSVEQGANSPLHF. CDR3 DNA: TGCAGCGTTGAACAGGGGGCCAATTCACCCCTCCACTTT. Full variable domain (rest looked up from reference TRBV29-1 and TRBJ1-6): SAVISQKPSRDICQRGTSLTIQCQVDSQVTMMFWYRQQPGQSLTLIATANQGSEATYESGFVIDKFPISRPNLTFSTLTVSNMSPEDSSIYLCSVEQGANSPLHFGNGTRLTVT.

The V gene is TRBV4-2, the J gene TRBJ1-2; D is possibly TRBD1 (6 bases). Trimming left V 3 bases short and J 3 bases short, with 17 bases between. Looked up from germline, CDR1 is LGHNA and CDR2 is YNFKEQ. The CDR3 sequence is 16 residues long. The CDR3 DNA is TGTGCCAGCAGCCAGGATGCCAGGGGCGCGGACTATGGCTACACCTTC. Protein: CASSQDARGADYGYTF.

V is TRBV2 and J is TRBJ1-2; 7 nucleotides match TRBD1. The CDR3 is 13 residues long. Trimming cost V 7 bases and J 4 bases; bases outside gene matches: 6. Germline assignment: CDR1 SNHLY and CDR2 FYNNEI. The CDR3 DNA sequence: TGTGCCAGCACCTTCTGGGACAGCTATGGCTACACCTTC. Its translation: CASTFWDSYGYTF.

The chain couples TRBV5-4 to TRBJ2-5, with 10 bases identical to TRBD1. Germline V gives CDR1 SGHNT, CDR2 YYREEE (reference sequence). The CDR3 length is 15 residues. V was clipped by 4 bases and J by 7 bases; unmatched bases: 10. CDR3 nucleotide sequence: TGTGCCAGCAGCCGTCCAGGGACAGGGGACGGGACCCAGTACTTC. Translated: CASSRPGTGDGTQYF.

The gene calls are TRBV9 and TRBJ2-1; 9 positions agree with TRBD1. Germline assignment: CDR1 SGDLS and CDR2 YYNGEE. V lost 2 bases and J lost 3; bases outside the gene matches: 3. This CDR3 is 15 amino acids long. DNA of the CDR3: TGTGCCAGCAGCGTCGCGGGACAGGGCTACAATGAGCAGTTCTTC. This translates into CASSVAGQGYNEQFF.

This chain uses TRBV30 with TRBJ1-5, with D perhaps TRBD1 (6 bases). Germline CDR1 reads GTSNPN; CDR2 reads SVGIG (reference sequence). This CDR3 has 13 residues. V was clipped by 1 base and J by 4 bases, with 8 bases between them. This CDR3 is CAWSGQGNQPQHF. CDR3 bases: TGTGCCTGGAGTGGGCAGGGGAATCAGCCCCAGCATTTT.